In this sample, the clone carrying this TCR beta chain turned up a few times. Sequenced by immunoSEQ multiplex PCR; TCRdb stores in-frame clones only, minus some. The sample has 200,000 to 250,000 clones; about 94% are singletons. This entry is derived from a study of blood T cell repertoires in COVID-19. Sequenced material: peripheral blood. The clonotype was recovered from a man in his sixties with COVID-19, enrolled during active disease.

The CDR3 DNA sequence: TGCGCCAGCAGCCAAGAACCACAAGGTGGGCATGAGCAGTTCTTC. Translation gives CASSQEPQGGHEQFF. V usage is TRBV4-3 and J usage is TRBJ2-1; D remains ambiguous. The germline V gene has CDR1 LGHNA and CDR2 YSLEER. The V end was cut by 0 bases, the J end by 8 bases, with 14 bases between. CDR3 length: 15 amino acids.